This record concerns one T cell receptor beta chain sequence. Method: immunoSEQ multiplex PCR; TCRdb's copy keeps in-frame clones and lacks some. The repertoire holds 90,000 to 95,000 clones, with roughly 93% as singletons. These data belong to a study of T cell changes during pregnancy in multiple sclerosis. This CDR3 comprises 12 residues. Germline CDR1 LNHDA, CDR2 SQIVND (reference sequence). The germline V and J ends were trimmed by 4 bases and 7 bases, with 10 bases remaining between them. The sequences come from peripheral blood, collected in the third trimester of pregnancy. The source of this sequence is a female donor with multiple sclerosis, enrolled in a pregnancy study. The chain couples TRBV19 to TRBJ1-2; D is ambiguous. The CDR3 loop reads CASSTGGGGYTF. The CDR3 nucleotides read TGTGCCAGTAGTACGGGTGGTGGTGGCTACACCTTC.